One and the same sample provided the 26 T cell receptor beta chains below, sequenced in a study of blood T cell repertoires in COVID-19. Measured with immunoSEQ multiplex PCR; TCRdb has only the in-frame clones, and not every one. The table has some 320,000 clones, 88% seen once; the top ten hold approximately 7.2%. Sequencing input: peripheral blood. The receptors here all came from a woman aged 30 to 39 who had recovered from COVID-19.

The chain combines TRBV5-1 with TRBJ2-1; D remains ambiguous. This CDR3 has 13 residues. The V gene's germline CDR1 is SGHRS and CDR2 YFSETQ. The V end was cut by 0 bases, the J end by 14 bases, with 15 bases between. The CDR3 here is CASSLDFDSPEFF. The CDR3, as DNA: TGCGCCAGCAGCTTGGATTTTGACTCCCCGGAGTTCTTC. Full variable domain (rest looked up from reference TRBV5-1 and TRBJ2-1): KAGVTQTPRYLIKTRGQQVTLSCSPISGHRSVSWYQQTPGQGLQFLFEYFSETQRNKGNFPGRFSGRQFSNSRSEMNVSTLELGDSALYLCASSLDFDSPEFFGPGTRLTVL.

This chain joins TRBV5-1 and TRBJ2-1, with TRBD2 as a possible D gene (6 bases). This CDR3 comprises 16 residues. V was shortened by 0 bases and J by 5 bases, with 15 bases between the two germline ends. Per germline, CDR1 SGHRS and CDR2 YFSETQ. CDR3 nucleotide sequence: TGCGCCAGCAGCTTGGCCTGGGCAGGGAGGAACAATGAGCAGTTCTTC. Its protein product is CASSLAWAGRNNEQFF.

The rearrangement links TRBV3-1 (or the pseudogene TRBV3-2) to TRBJ2-7, with 7 bases identical to TRBD1. Germline V lookup: CDR1 LGHDT, CDR2 YNNKEL (reference sequence). V trimming: 3 bases; J trimming: 0 bases; junction bases outside the gene matches: 5. The CDR3 runs to 15 residues. CDR3 DNA: TGTGCCAGCAGCCACCGACAGGGAAACTCCTACGAGCAGTACTTC. This sequence encodes CASSHRQGNSYEQYF.

This chain connects TRBV13 to TRBJ2-2; 10 positions match TRBD2. CDR3 size: 18 residues. With 5 bases clipped from V and 6 bases from J, the junction kept 15 bases outside the gene matches. CDR1 PRHDT and CDR2 FYEKMQ come from the germline V gene (reference sequence). The DNA of the CDR3 is TGTGCCAGCAGCCTTAGCGGGGGGTCAAAAGGATACGCCGGGGAGCTGTTTTTT. Protein: CASSLSGGSKGYAGELFF.

CDR3 in amino acids: CASSPRGDQPQHF. For the CDR3, the DNA is TGTGCCAGCTCACCACGGGGGGATCAGCCCCAGCATTTT. The chain links TRBV18 to TRBJ1-5; D is possibly TRBD1 (5 bases). The CDR3 is 13 amino acids. V lost 1 base to trimming and J lost 5 bases, with 6 bases between them. Germline CDR1 and CDR2: KGHSH and LQKENI.

The V call is TRBV27, the J call TRBJ1-5; D possibly corresponds to TRBD1 (5 bases). V was cut by 4 bases and J by 0 bases, with 16 bases left in between. CDR1 MNHEY and CDR2 SMNVEV come from the germline V gene (reference sequence). The CDR3 loop spans 17 amino acids. CDR3: CASSSRYWGDSNQPQHF. The CDR3 nucleotides read TGTGCCAGCAGTTCACGGTACTGGGGGGATAGCAATCAGCCCCAGCATTTT.

This sequence joins TRBV24-1 and TRBJ2-2; 9 bases match TRBD1. CDR3 length: 18 amino acids. Per germline, CDR1 KGHDR and CDR2 SFDVKD. J lost 2 bases, V lost 4 bases, and 10 bases had no gene match. The CDR3 nucleotides are TGTGCCACCAGTGACCCTACAGGGGGCGGGGGAAACACCGGGGAGCTGTTTTTT. Its protein is CATSDPTGGGGNTGELFF.

V is TRBV28 and J is TRBJ2-1, with 7 bases that match TRBD1. CDR3 length: 14 amino acids. Losses at the gene ends were 2 bases for V and 9 bases for J; bases not matched to a gene: 7. The V gene's germline CDR1 is MDHEN and CDR2 SYDVKM. The CDR3, as DNA: TGTGCCAGCAGTTTAACACAGGGGAACGGTGAGCAGTTCTTC. Translating gives CASSLTQGNGEQFF.

This clone was recorded once. The rearrangement uses TRBV27 and TRBJ2-7, with 9 positions matching TRBD1. With V trimmed by 0 bases and J by 2 bases, 8 bases remained unmatched. The CDR3 contains 17 residues. CDR1 and CDR2 (germline): MNHEY, SMNVEV (reference sequence). The CDR3 loop is CASSLSPGTGRTYEQYF. The CDR3 nucleotides are TGTGCCAGCAGTTTATCCCCCGGGACAGGGAGAACCTACGAGCAGTACTTC.

The V call is TRBV5-4, the J call TRBJ1-5; 7 bases fit TRBD1. The ends lost 2 bases at V and 5 bases at J; junction bases unmatched: 4. This CDR3 spans 14 amino acids. The V gene's germline CDR1 is SGHNT and CDR2 YYREEE (reference sequence). The CDR3 protein is CASSFQGGDQPQHF. The CDR3 nucleotides are TGTGCCAGCAGCTTCCAAGGGGGCGATCAGCCCCAGCATTTT.

The chain links TRBV30 to TRBJ1-4; D not resolved. The germline V and J ends were trimmed by 8 bases and 0 bases, with 7 bases remaining between them. There are 12 residues in the CDR3. CDR1 GTSNPN and CDR2 SVGIG come from the germline V gene (reference sequence). The CDR3 DNA is TGTGCCCGGGATTCAACTAATGAAAAACTGTTTTTT. Protein product: CARDSTNEKLFF. The whole variable domain, filled in from reference TRBV30 and TRBJ1-4, reads SQTIHQWPATLVQPVGSPLSLECTVEGTSNPNLYWYRQAAGRGLQLLFYSVGIGQISSEVPQNLSASRPQDRQFILSSKKLLLSDSGFYLCARDSTNEKLFFGSGTQLSVL.

This clone was found a few times. The chain recombines TRBV28 with TRBJ1-2; D not certain. Deletions cut 7 bases from V and 10 bases from J, with 16 bases between. This CDR3 has 12 residues. Per the germline V gene, CDR1 is MDHEN and CDR2 is SYDVKM. CDR3 protein: CASTLPTSVYTF. The CDR3 region has the DNA TGTGCCAGCACCTTACCGACATCAGTCTACACCTTC.

The chain is built from TRBV6-5 and TRBJ2-7; 10 bases match TRBD1. Germline trimming cut 0 bases from V and 3 bases from J; bases unmatched to any gene: 2. The CDR3 consists of 15 residues. In germline, CDR1 is MNHEY, CDR2 SVGAGI. The CDR3 nucleotides read TGTGCCAGCAGTTACTCGGACAGGGGGATCTACGAGCAGTACTTC. It translates to CASSYSDRGIYEQYF.

The chain combines TRBV7-2 with TRBJ2-1; D uncertain. Trimming removed 5 bases from V and 1 base from J, with 15 bases in between. The CDR3 sequence is 16 residues long. CDR1 is SGHTA, CDR2 FQGNSA, per germline. CDR3 coding DNA: TGTGCCAGCAGCCTTCACGGTTCCCCTTCCTACAATGAGCAGTTCTTC. The encoded protein is CASSLHGSPSYNEQFF.

The chain joins TRBV30 to TRBJ1-2; 9 nucleotides agree with TRBD1. V was clipped by 0 bases and J by 9 bases; unmatched bases: 11. The CDR3 totals 15 residues. Germline CDR1 is GTSNPN and CDR2 is SVGIG (reference sequence). CDR3 loop: CAWSVSTFGQGSYTF. The CDR3, as DNA: TGTGCCTGGAGTGTCTCAACATTCGGACAGGGGAGCTACACCTTC.

The chain links TRBV10-3 to TRBJ2-7; D might be TRBD2 (6 bases). The germline CDR1 and CDR2 sequences are ENHRY and SYGVKD. The CDR3 has 14 residues. V lost 10 bases and J 1 base, leaving 17 bases between the germline ends. CDR3 in amino acids: CATSWRGRSYEQYF. In nucleotides, the CDR3 is TGTGCCACGTCCTGGAGGGGCCGGTCCTACGAGCAGTACTTC.

With regard to this clone: The identical CDR3 is also encoded by other nucleotide sequences in the sample. In DNA, the CDR3 is TGTGCCAGCAGCTTAGTTCGGGGGAACACTGAAGCTTTCTTT. Amino acids: CASSLVRGNTEAFF. V gene TRBV7-8 combines with J gene TRBJ1-1; D is uncertain. The CDR3 length is 14 residues. V was pared by 1 base and J by 1 base, with 7 bases between. Germline V gene lookup returns CDR1 SGHVS and CDR2 FQNEAQ. The entire variable domain, with the rest obtained from reference TRBV7-8 and TRBJ1-1, is as follows: GAGVSQSPRYKVAKRGQDVALRCDPISGHVSLFWYQQALGQGPEFLTYFQNEAQLDKSGLPSDRFFAERPEGSVSTLKIQRTQQEDSAVYLCASSLVRGNTEAFFGQGTRLTVV.

The V call is TRBV12-3 or TRBV12-4, the J call TRBJ1-1; TRBD1 aligns across 7 bases. The length of the CDR3 is 13 residues. J lost 3 bases, V lost 6 bases, and 4 bases had no gene match. The CDR3 DNA reads TGTGCCAGCAGAACTGACAGGGACACTGAAGCTTTCTTT. Amino acid sequence: CASRTDRDTEAFF.

This clone was counted once. This chain joins TRBV3-1 (or the pseudogene TRBV3-2) and TRBJ1-2; D is uncertain. Germline V gives CDR1 LGHDT, CDR2 YNNKEL (reference sequence). The germline V and J ends were trimmed by 4 bases and 8 bases, with 14 bases remaining between them. This CDR3 region has 13 residues. The CDR3 DNA reads TGTGCCAGCAGCCGACGTGACATCAGAGGCTACACCTTC. As protein: CASSRRDIRGYTF.

Notes on this clone: The same CDR3 also results from other DNA sequences found in this sample. The V gene is TRBV29-1, the J gene TRBJ2-2, with 8 bases matching TRBD1. J gave up 5 bases and V 1 base, and 6 bases lay outside the gene matches. Looked up from germline, CDR1 is SQVTM and CDR2 is ANQGSEA. This CDR3 contains 15 residues. The CDR3 reads CSVEGQGALTGELFF. The DNA for the CDR3 is TGCAGCGTTGAAGGGCAGGGGGCGCTTACCGGGGAGCTGTTTTTT.

The chain recombines TRBV6-5 with TRBJ2-2; D remains unclear. This CDR3 contains 14 residues. V was trimmed by 6 bases and J by 4 bases, leaving 12 bases between them. Germline loops: CDR1 MNHEY, CDR2 SVGAGI. CDR3 nucleotide sequence: TGTGCCAGCAGCAACCTCCCAGGCACCGGGGAGCTGTTTTTT. Protein sequence: CASSNLPGTGELFF.

This chain links TRBV6-2 or TRBV6-3 with TRBJ2-1, with 9 bases that match TRBD1. The CDR3 extends over 14 amino acids. The ends lost 5 bases at V and 9 bases at J; junction bases unmatched: 8. The germline V gene has CDR1 MNHEY and CDR2 SVGEGT. Written as DNA, the CDR3 is TGTGCCAGCAGTGCGGGACAGGGTAGAGGTGAGCAGTTCTTC. It specifies CASSAGQGRGEQFF.

CDR3 DNA: TGTGCCAGCAGCTTAGCGGGTAGCGGGAGCTCCTACGAGCAGTACTTC. As protein: CASSLAGSGSSYEQYF. The rearrangement joins TRBV7-9 to TRBJ2-7, with 9 bases matching TRBD2. This CDR3 spans 16 amino acids. Germline-derived CDR1 and CDR2 are SEHNR and FQNEAQ (reference sequence). V gave up 0 bases and J gave up 0 bases; unmatched junction bases: 3.

In regard to this clone: The sample holds other DNA sequences that translate to the same CDR3. The chain uses TRBV10-3 and TRBJ1-1; D uncertain. Per germline, CDR1 ENHRY and CDR2 SYGVKD. The CDR3 is 12 amino acids. V lost 3 bases and J 1 base, leaving 3 bases between the germline ends. The chain's CDR3 is CAISDRNTEAFF. The CDR3 DNA sequence: TGTGCCATCAGTGATCGGAACACTGAAGCTTTCTTT.

The rearrangement uses TRBV6-5 and TRBJ1-3, with a tentative D call TRBD1 (5 bases). Germline loops: CDR1 MNHEY, CDR2 SVGAGI. This CDR3 region has 14 residues. V was clipped by 7 bases and J by 2 bases, with 12 bases between them. CDR3 loop: CASKVSGTGNTIYF. CDR3 coding DNA: TGTGCCAGCAAGGTTTCAGGGACTGGAAACACCATATATTTT.

This chain connects TRBV5-4 to TRBJ1-5, with 9 bases identical to TRBD1. Trimming took 5 bases from V and 7 from J; bases not matched to a gene: 10. The CDR3 runs to 15 residues. The V gene's germline CDR1 is SGHNT and CDR2 YYREEE (reference sequence). The CDR3: CASSPGTGISQPQHF. The CDR3 DNA is TGTGCCAGCAGTCCCGGGACAGGGATTTCACAGCCCCAGCATTTT.